The 26 T cell receptor beta chains reported below all come from one sample, sequenced in a study of technical replicates of blood from a handful of donors. Here immunoSEQ multiplex PCR was the method, and the copy in TCRdb shows in-frame clones only, minus some. The sample has under 85,000 clones; 90% to 95% are singletons. Sequenced input: T cells isolated from PBMCs. These TCRs come from a human donor in good health.

Only a few counts were recorded for this clone. The chain joins TRBV2 to TRBJ1-1, with D perhaps matching TRBD1 (5 bases). In germline, CDR1 is SNHLY, CDR2 FYNNEI. Trimming stripped 5 bases from V and 6 bases from J, with 25 bases between. There are 17 residues in the CDR3. CDR3 in amino acids: CASSRTSRDWWPSEAFF. CDR3 nucleotides: TGTGCCAGCAGTCGAACTAGTCGGGACTGGTGGCCCTCTGAAGCTTTCTTT.

This chain joins TRBV6-6 and TRBJ1-1; the D gene is possibly TRBD1 (6 bases). This CDR3 is built from 13 residues. Trimming shortened V by 8 bases and J by 6 bases, and 16 bases separated the two germline ends. In germline, CDR1 is MNHNY, CDR2 SVGAGI (reference sequence). The CDR3 loop is CASGNREIPEAFF. CDR3 DNA sequence: TGTGCCAGCGGGAACAGGGAAATTCCTGAAGCTTTCTTT.

V is TRBV11-3 and J is TRBJ1-3; TRBD1 is a possible D gene (5 bases). From germline, CDR1 is SGHNT and CDR2 YENEEA. The CDR3 is 16 residues long. Trimming removed 5 bases from V and 0 bases from J, with 14 bases in between. The CDR3 region is CASSPPQGSSGNTIYF. The CDR3 region has the DNA TGTGCCAGCAGCCCGCCCCAGGGAAGCTCTGGAAACACCATATATTTT. The complete variable domain, with remaining parts taken from reference TRBV11-3 and TRBJ1-3, reads EAGVVQSPRYKIIEKKQPVAFWCNPISGHNTLYWYLQNLGQGPELLIRYENEEAVDDSQLPKDRFSAERLKGVDSTLKIQPAELGDSAVYLCASSPPQGSSGNTIYFGEGSWLTVV.

This sequence joins TRBV7-3 and TRBJ1-1, with D maybe TRBD1 (5 bases). The CDR3 contains 15 residues. Germline loops: CDR1 SGHTA, CDR2 FQGTGA. The germline V and J ends were trimmed by 6 bases and 1 base, with 15 bases remaining between them. In DNA form, the CDR3 reads TGTGCCAGCAGTTTATACACAGGCCGGAACACTGAAGCTTTCTTT. Its translation: CASSLYTGRNTEAFF. Based on the CDR3 plus reference TRBV7-3 and TRBJ1-1, the full variable domain is GAGVSQTPSNKVTEKGKYVELRCDPISGHTALYWYRQSLGQGPEFLIYFQGTGAADDSGLPNDRFFAVRPEGSVSTLKIQRTERGDSAVYLCASSLYTGRNTEAFFGQGTRLTVV.

The chain couples TRBV29-1 to TRBJ2-5; D is unresolved. Trimming pared 6 bases from V and 3 bases from J, leaving 5 bases between. This CDR3 contains 10 residues. Germline V CDR1 and CDR2: SQVTM, ANQGSEA. For the CDR3, the DNA is TGCAGCGTCTCAGAAGAGACCCAGTACTTC. Translation: CSVSEETQYF.

The chain joins TRBV6-1 to TRBJ2-5; TRBD1 aligns across 9 bases. The V gene's germline CDR1 is MNHNS and CDR2 SASEGT. Trimming removed 6 bases from V and 5 bases from J; junction bases left unmatched: 7. The CDR3 covers 14 residues. The CDR3 sequence is CASSWDRAGETQYF. In DNA, the CDR3 is TGTGCCAGCAGCTGGGACAGGGCTGGGGAGACCCAGTACTTC.

The gene calls are TRBV4-2 and TRBJ2-3; D perhaps matches TRBD2 (6 bases). The germline V and J ends were trimmed by 4 bases and 3 bases, with 11 bases remaining between them. Germline CDR1 is LGHNA and CDR2 is YNFKEQ. This CDR3 is 14 amino acids long. CDR3 DNA: TGTGCCAGCAGCCCCCCGACTAGAACAGATACGCAGTATTTT. Translation: CASSPPTRTDTQYF.

The V and J genes are TRBV13 and TRBJ2-1, with 7 bases matching TRBD1. Trimming removed 5 bases from V and 10 bases from J; junction bases left unmatched: 5. CDR1 PRHDT and CDR2 FYEKMQ come from the germline V gene (reference sequence). This CDR3 is 12 amino acids long. CDR3 sequence: CASSLRDREQFF. The DNA of the CDR3 is TGTGCCAGCAGCCTCCGGGACAGAGAGCAGTTCTTC.

This chain connects TRBV5-4 to TRBJ2-3, with D possibly matching TRBD2 (5 bases). Germline V gives CDR1 SGHNT, CDR2 YYREEE (reference sequence). This CDR3 contains 13 residues. V was clipped by 2 bases and J by 3 bases, with 7 bases between them. The CDR3 is CASSLGGTDTQYF. The CDR3 DNA follows: TGTGCCAGCAGCTTAGGCGGGACAGATACGCAGTATTTT. Drawing the rest from reference TRBV5-4 and TRBJ2-3, the complete variable domain is ETGVTQSPTHLIKTRGQQVTLRCSSQSGHNTVSWYQQALGQGPQFIFQYYREEENGRGNFPPRFSGLQFPNYSSELNVNALELDDSALYLCASSLGGTDTQYFGPGTRLTVL.

This chain joins TRBV27 and TRBJ1-3; D gene uncertain. The germline CDR1 and CDR2 sequences are MNHEY and SMNVEV (reference sequence). CDR3 size: 16 residues. V lost 5 bases, J lost 4 bases, and 18 bases lay in between. CDR3 residues: CASSPALGSSGNTIYF. The CDR3 DNA is TGTGCCAGCAGTCCCGCCTTGGGGAGTTCAGGAAACACCATATATTTT.

This clone was found once. As DNA, the CDR3 is TGTGCCAGTAGTGTGTCCGGGACAGGGGGCCTAATATTCCAAGAGACCCAGTACTTC. It yields the protein CASSVSGTGGLIFQETQYF. The J gene is TRBJ2-5, the V gene TRBV19; 12 bases are shared with TRBD1. The germline V gene has CDR1 LNHDA and CDR2 SQIVND (reference sequence). V lost 5 bases, J lost 1 base, and 14 bases stayed unmatched. This CDR3 has 19 residues. Drawing the rest from reference TRBV19 and TRBJ2-5, the complete variable domain is DGGITQSPKYLFRKEGQNVTLSCEQNLNHDAMYWYRQDPGQGLRLIYYSQIVNDFQKGDIAEGYSVSREKKESFPLTVTSAQKNPTAFYLCASSVSGTGGLIFQETQYFGPGTRLLVL.

This sequence joins TRBV29-1 and TRBJ2-1; the D gene is possibly TRBD1 (6 bases). Trimming left V 3 bases short and J 0 bases short, with 9 bases between. Germline V lookup: CDR1 SQVTM, CDR2 ANQGSEA. CDR3 length: 14 amino acids. The CDR3 bases are TGCAGCGTTGAGACAGGAGCCTCCTACAATGAGCAGTTCTTC. This translates into CSVETGASYNEQFF.

This rearrangement joins TRBV7-9 to TRBJ2-7; D may be TRBD2 (5 bases). V was trimmed by 4 bases and J by 6 bases, leaving 16 bases between them. The CDR3 is made up of 14 amino acids. Germline CDR1 reads SEHNR; CDR2 reads FQNEAQ (reference sequence). DNA of the CDR3: TGTGCCAGCAGCTCGGACTGGGTTTGGTTCGAGCAGTACTTC. Protein product: CASSSDWVWFEQYF.

The V and J genes are TRBV19 and TRBJ2-1, with 11 bases matching TRBD2. This CDR3 spans 17 amino acids. The V and J ends lost 4 bases and 0 bases, in that order; junction bases with no gene match: 5. CDR1 LNHDA and CDR2 SQIVND come from the germline V gene (reference sequence). CDR3 loop: CASSRGLAVNSYNEQFF. DNA of the CDR3: TGTGCCAGTAGTAGGGGACTAGCGGTGAACTCCTACAATGAGCAGTTCTTC.

This chain connects TRBV28 to TRBJ2-1; 11 bases agree with TRBD2. CDR1 is MDHEN and CDR2 is SYDVKM in the germline V gene. The CDR3 contains 15 residues. V dropped 6 bases and J dropped 6; count of bases not matched to a gene: 7. The CDR3 loop reads CASRKTSGTLNEQFF. In DNA, the CDR3 is TGTGCCAGCAGAAAGACTAGCGGGACGCTCAATGAGCAGTTCTTC. Full variable domain (remainder filled in from reference TRBV28 and TRBJ2-1): DVKVTQSSRYLVKRTGEKVFLECVQDMDHENMFWYRQDPGLGLRLIYFSYDVKMKEKGDIPEGYSVSREKKERFSLILESASTNQTSMYLCASRKTSGTLNEQFFGPGTRLTVL.

Note on this clone: The junction does not match germline at one end; this may be a read error. The chain has TRBV5-6 and TRBJ2-1; 10 positions agree with TRBD2. The germline gives CDR1 SGHDT, CDR2 YYEEEE. This CDR3 spans 12 amino acids. CDR3 DNA: TGTGCCAGCAGCTTGGGTTCTAGCGGGAGAGTCTTC. Its protein product is CASSLGSSGRVF. The variable domain in full, completed from reference TRBV5-6 and TRBJ2-1, reads DAGVTQSPTHLIKTRGQQVTLRCSPKSGHDTVSWYQQALGQGPQFIFQYYEEEERQRGNFPDRFSGHQFPNYSSELNVNALLLGDSALYLCASSLGSSGRVFGPGTRLTVL.

This clone was seen once. The chain has TRBV2 and TRBJ2-7; 9 bases line up with TRBD1. V lost 7 bases and J lost 4; bases outside the gene matches: 5. The V gene's germline CDR1 is SNHLY and CDR2 FYNNEI. The CDR3 loop spans 13 amino acids. The CDR3 sequence is CASTGTGRYEQYF. The CDR3 nucleotides are TGTGCCAGCACCGGGACAGGGCGTTACGAGCAGTACTTC.

The V and J genes are TRBV11-2 and TRBJ2-7, with unresolved D. CDR1 is SGHAT and CDR2 is FQNNGV in the germline V gene. The CDR3 loop spans 13 amino acids. The germline V and J ends were trimmed by 6 bases and 0 bases, with 9 bases remaining between them. This chain's CDR3 is CASSSGSSYEQYF. The CDR3 DNA follows: TGTGCCAGCAGTTCAGGCAGCTCCTACGAGCAGTACTTC.

The J gene is TRBJ2-7, the V gene TRBV7-2; TRBD2 is a possible D gene (5 bases). The CDR3 covers 14 residues. V was trimmed by 0 bases and J by 3 bases, leaving 9 bases between them. Germline CDR1 and CDR2: SGHTA and FQGNSA. CDR3 protein: CASSLAEAHYEQYF. CDR3 bases: TGTGCCAGCAGCTTAGCGGAGGCGCACTACGAGCAGTACTTC. The full variable domain, rest sourced from reference TRBV7-2 and TRBJ2-7, is GAGVSQSPSNKVTEKGKDVELRCDPISGHTALYWYRQSLGQGLEFLIYFQGNSAPDKSGLPSDRFSAERTGGSVSTLTIQRTQQEDSAVYLCASSLAEAHYEQYFGPGTRLTVT.

This rearrangement joins TRBV13 to TRBJ2-1; TRBD1 is a possible D gene (6 bases). This CDR3 spans 12 amino acids. Trimming cost V 5 bases and J 12 bases, with 14 bases left between them. Germline values: CDR1 PRHDT, CDR2 FYEKMQ (reference sequence). The CDR3 protein is CASSPTGTLQFF. Here the CDR3 DNA reads TGTGCCAGCAGCCCCACCGGGACACTGCAGTTCTTC.

The chain recombines TRBV7-9 with TRBJ2-7, with D perhaps TRBD2 (5 bases). V was cut by 1 base and J by 5 bases, with 15 bases left in between. The CDR3 spans 15 residues. The V gene's germline CDR1 is SEHNR and CDR2 FQNEAQ (reference sequence). The CDR3 region has the DNA TGTGCCAGCAGCTTAGATGGGAGTAGAATAGACGAGCAGTACTTC. This codes for CASSLDGSRIDEQYF.

The J gene is TRBJ2-5, the V gene TRBV28; the D gene is possibly TRBD2 (5 bases). The CDR3 totals 14 residues. V gave up 3 bases and J gave up 0 bases, with 8 bases separating them. The germline CDR1 and CDR2 sequences are MDHEN and SYDVKM. CDR3 DNA sequence: TGTGCCAGCAGTTTGTCGGGAAACCAAGAGACCCAGTACTTC. This translates into CASSLSGNQETQYF.

The rearrangement uses TRBV6-1 and TRBJ1-1; no definite D call. CDR1 is MNHNS and CDR2 is SASEGT in the germline V gene. Trimming took off 7 bases at V and 10 bases at J, with 19 bases between the two ends. CDR3 length: 13 amino acids. The CDR3 bases are TGTGCCAGCAAGGAGGTCTTAAGTACCGGAGCTTTCTTT. Translated, it gives CASKEVLSTGAFF.

The V and J genes are TRBV6-6 and TRBJ1-5; 8 bases match TRBD1. The CDR3 sequence is 16 residues long. CDR1 and CDR2 from the germline V gene are MNHNY and SVGAGI (reference sequence). Losses at the gene ends were 8 bases for V and 5 bases for J; bases not matched to a gene: 14. CDR3 sequence reads: CASLTTGETYDQPQHF. CDR3 DNA: TGTGCCAGCTTAACGACAGGGGAGACATATGATCAGCCCCAGCATTTT.

This clone was seen a single time. The chain is built from TRBV9 and TRBJ1-1, with TRBD1 as a possible D gene (6 bases). CDR1 and CDR2 (germline): SGDLS, YYNGEE. Deletions cut 4 bases from V and 2 bases from J, with 9 bases between. The CDR3 runs 13 residues. CDR3 amino acids: CASSKGGNTEAFF. CDR3 bases: TGTGCCAGCAGCAAAGGGGGAAACACTGAAGCTTTCTTT. Full variable domain (rest looked up from reference TRBV9 and TRBJ1-1): DSGVTQTPKHLITATGQRVTLRCSPRSGDLSVYWYQQSLDQGLQFLIQYYNGEERAKGNILERFSAQQFPDLHSELNLSSLELGDSALYFCASSKGGNTEAFFGQGTRLTVV.

The chain has TRBV10-2 and TRBJ1-1; maybe TRBD1 (6 bases). From germline, CDR1 is WSHSY and CDR2 SAAADI. The CDR3 runs to 13 residues. V was pared by 10 bases and J by 7 bases, with 19 bases between. The CDR3 nucleotides are TGCGCCACGTTGATCGGGGGGGCCGGTGAAGCTTTCTTT. Translation: CATLIGGAGEAFF.